Below, 2 T cell receptor beta chains from the same sample are listed, as sequenced in a study of T-cell memory formation after mild COVID-19. MiXCR was run by TCRdb on the 5' RACE reads, yielding one entry per CDR3 protein. The data contain tens of thousands of distinct CDR3 sequences, 9.5% to 15% of them singletons. The sequenced sample consisted of PBMCs or a T cell subset sorted from them (not recorded which). These receptors were collected from a man aged 18 to 29 who had mild COVID-19 (a few samples of this study predate the infection). Cell type and time point are not known.

The table lists this clonotype with many counts. This rearrangement joins TRBV4-2 to TRBJ2-7; D unresolved. Between the trimmed V and J ends, which lost 0 bases and 3 bases, there was a span of 21 bases. The CDR3 extends over 18 amino acids. Germline CDR1 is LGHNA and CDR2 is YNFKEQ. CDR3 amino acids: CASSQDSAFSGLDYEQYF. The CDR3 region has the DNA TGTGCCAGCAGCCAAGATTCGGCCTTCTCAGGATTGGACTACGAGCAGTACTTC.

The rearrangement links TRBV20-1 to TRBJ2-1; maybe TRBD2 (6 bases). The CDR3 is 11 residues long. The germline V gene has CDR1 DFQATT and CDR2 SNEGSKA (reference sequence). The CDR3 sequence is CILARNNEQFF. CDR3 in DNA: TGCATTCTAGCGAGAAACAATGAGCAGTTCTTC.